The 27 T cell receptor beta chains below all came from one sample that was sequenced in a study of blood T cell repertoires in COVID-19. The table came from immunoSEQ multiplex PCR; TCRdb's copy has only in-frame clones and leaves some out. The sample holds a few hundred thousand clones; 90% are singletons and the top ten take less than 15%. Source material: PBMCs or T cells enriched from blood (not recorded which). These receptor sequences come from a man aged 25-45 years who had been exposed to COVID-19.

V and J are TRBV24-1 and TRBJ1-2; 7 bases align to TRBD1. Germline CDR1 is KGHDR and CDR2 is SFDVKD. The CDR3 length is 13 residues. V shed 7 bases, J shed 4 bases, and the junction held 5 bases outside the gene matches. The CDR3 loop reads CATRNRGTYGYTF. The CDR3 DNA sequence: TGTGCCACCAGGAACAGGGGAACCTATGGCTACACCTTC.

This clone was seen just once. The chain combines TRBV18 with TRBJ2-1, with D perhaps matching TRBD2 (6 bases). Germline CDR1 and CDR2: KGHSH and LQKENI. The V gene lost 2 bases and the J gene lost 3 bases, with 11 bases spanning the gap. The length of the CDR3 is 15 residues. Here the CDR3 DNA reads TGTGCCAGCTCACCAGGGCTAGCGAGCTACAATGAGCAGTTCTTC. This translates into CASSPGLASYNEQFF.

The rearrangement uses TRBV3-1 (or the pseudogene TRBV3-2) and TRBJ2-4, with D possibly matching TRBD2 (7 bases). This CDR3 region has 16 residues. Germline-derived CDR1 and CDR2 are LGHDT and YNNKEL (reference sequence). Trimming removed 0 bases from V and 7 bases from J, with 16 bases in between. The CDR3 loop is CASSQEGGRPGNIQYF. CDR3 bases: TGTGCCAGCAGCCAAGAGGGGGGGCGGCCCGGGAACATTCAGTACTTC.

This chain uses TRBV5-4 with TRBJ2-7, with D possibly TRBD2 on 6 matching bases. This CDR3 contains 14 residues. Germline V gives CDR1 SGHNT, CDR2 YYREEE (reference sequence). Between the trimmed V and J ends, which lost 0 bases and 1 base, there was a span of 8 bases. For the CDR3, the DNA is TGTGCCAGCAGCTTGGTGGGGGGATCCTACGAGCAGTACTTC. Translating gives CASSLVGGSYEQYF. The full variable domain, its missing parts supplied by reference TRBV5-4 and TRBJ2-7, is ETGVTQSPTHLIKTRGQQVTLRCSSQSGHNTVSWYQQALGQGPQFIFQYYREEENGRGNFPPRFSGLQFPNYSSELNVNALELDDSALYLCASSLVGGSYEQYFGPGTRLTVT.

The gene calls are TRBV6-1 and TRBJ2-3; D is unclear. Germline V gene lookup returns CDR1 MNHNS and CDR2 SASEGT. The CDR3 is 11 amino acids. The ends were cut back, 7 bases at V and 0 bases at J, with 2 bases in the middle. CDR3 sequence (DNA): TGTGCCAGCACAAGCACAGATACGCAGTATTTT. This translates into CASTSTDTQYF.

In DNA, the CDR3 is TGTGCCAGCAGTAAACCGGGACTCACCTACGAGCAGTACTTC. Translating it yields CASSKPGLTYEQYF. J is TRBJ2-7 and V is TRBV6-2 or TRBV6-3; D perhaps matches TRBD2 (6 bases). This CDR3 has 14 amino acids. Germline V gene sequence: CDR1 MNHEY, CDR2 SVGEGT. Trimming stripped 5 bases from V and 2 bases from J, with 13 bases between.

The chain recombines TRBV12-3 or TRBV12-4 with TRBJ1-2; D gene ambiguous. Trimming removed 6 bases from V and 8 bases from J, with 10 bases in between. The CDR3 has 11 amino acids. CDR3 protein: CASRDRSGYTF. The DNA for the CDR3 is TGTGCCAGCAGAGATAGGAGCGGCTACACCTTC.

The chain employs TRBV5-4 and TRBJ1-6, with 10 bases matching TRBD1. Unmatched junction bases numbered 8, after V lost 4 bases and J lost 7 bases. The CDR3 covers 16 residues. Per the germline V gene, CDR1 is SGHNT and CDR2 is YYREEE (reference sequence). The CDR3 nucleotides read TGTGCCAGCAGCCGTCAAACGACAGGGGGCAATTCACCCCTCCACTTT. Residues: CASSRQTTGGNSPLHF.

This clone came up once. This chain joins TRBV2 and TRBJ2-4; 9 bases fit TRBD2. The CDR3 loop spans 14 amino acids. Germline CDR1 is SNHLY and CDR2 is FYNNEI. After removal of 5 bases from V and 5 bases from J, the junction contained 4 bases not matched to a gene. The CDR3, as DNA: TGTGCCAGCAGTACGAAGCGGGGGGAAAACATTCAGTACTTC. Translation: CASSTKRGENIQYF.

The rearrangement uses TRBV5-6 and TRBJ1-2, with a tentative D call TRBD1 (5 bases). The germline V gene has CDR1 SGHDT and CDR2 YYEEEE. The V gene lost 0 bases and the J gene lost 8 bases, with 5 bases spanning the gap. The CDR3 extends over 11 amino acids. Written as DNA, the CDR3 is TGTGCCAGCAGCTTGGAGGGGGGCTACACCTTC. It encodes CASSLEGGYTF.

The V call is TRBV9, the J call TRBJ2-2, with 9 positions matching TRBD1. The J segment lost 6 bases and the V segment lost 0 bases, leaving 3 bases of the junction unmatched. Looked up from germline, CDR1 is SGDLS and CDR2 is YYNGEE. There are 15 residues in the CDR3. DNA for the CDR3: TGTGCCAGCAGCGTAGCAACAGGGGGCGCCGGGGAGCTGTTTTTT. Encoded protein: CASSVATGGAGELFF.

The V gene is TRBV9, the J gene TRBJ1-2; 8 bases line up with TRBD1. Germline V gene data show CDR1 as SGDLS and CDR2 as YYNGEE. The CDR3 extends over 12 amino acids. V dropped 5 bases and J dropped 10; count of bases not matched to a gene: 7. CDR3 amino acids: CASSPPGQVYTF. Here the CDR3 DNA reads TGTGCCAGCAGTCCACCGGGACAGGTCTACACCTTC.

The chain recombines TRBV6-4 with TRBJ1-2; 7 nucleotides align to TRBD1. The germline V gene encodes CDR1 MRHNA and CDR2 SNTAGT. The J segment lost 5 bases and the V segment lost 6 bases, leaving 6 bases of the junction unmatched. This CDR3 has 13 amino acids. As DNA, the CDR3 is TGTGCCAGCAGACCCGGGACAGATTATGGCTACACCTTC. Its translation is CASRPGTDYGYTF.

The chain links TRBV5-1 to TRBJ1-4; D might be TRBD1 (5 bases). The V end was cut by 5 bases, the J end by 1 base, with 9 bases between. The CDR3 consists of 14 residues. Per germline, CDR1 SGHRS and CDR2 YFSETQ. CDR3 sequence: CASSRGGTNEKLFF. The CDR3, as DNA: TGCGCCAGCAGTCGGGGGGGAACTAATGAAAAACTGTTTTTT.

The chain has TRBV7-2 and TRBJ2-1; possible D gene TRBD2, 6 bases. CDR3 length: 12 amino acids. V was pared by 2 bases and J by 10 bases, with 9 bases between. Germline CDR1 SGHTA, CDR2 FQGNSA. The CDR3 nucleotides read TGTGCCAGCAGCTTATCGGGGGACGAGCAGTTCTTC. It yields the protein CASSLSGDEQFF.

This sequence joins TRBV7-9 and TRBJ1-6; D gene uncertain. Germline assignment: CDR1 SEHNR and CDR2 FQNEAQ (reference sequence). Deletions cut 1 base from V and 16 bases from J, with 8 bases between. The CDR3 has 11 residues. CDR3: CASSLGRGLHF. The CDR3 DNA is TGTGCCAGCAGCTTAGGGCGGGGTCTCCACTTT.

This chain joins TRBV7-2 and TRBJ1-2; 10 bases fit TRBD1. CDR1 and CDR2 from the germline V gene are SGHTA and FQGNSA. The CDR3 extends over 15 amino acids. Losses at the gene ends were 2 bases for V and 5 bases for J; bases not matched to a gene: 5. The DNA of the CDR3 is TGTGCCAGCAGCTTACCGGGACAGGGGATATATGGCTACACCTTC. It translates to CASSLPGQGIYGYTF.

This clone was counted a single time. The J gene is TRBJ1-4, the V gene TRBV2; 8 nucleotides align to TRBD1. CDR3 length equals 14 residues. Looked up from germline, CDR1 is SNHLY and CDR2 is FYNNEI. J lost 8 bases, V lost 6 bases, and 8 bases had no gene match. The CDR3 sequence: CASRVQGGREKLFF. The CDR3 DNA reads TGTGCCAGCAGGGTACAGGGGGGAAGAGAAAAACTGTTTTTT. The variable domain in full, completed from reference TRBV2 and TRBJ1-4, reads EPEVTQTPSHQVTQMGQEVILRCVPISNHLYFYWYRQILGQKVEFLVSFYNNEISEKSEIFDDQFSVERPDGSNFTLKIRSTKLEDSAMYFCASRVQGGREKLFFGSGTQLSVL.

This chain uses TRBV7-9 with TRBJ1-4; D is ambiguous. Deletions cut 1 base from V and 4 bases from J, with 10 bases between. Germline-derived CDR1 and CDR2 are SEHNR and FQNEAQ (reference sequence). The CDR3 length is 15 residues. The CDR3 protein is CASSLGSGVNEKLFF. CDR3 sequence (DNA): TGTGCCAGCAGCTTAGGTTCCGGGGTTAATGAAAAACTGTTTTTT.

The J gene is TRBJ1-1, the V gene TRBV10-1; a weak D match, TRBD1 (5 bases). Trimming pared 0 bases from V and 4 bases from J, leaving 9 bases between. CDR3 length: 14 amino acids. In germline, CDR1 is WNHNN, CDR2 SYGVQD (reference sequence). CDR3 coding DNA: TGCGCCAGCAGTGAGTCGGACGGGGGCACTGAAGCTTTCTTT. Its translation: CASSESDGGTEAFF.

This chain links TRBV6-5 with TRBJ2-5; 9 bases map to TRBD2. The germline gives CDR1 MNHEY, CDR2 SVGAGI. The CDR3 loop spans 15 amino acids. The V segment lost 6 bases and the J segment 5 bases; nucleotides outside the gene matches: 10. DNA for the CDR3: TGTGCCAGCAGCCGACGGACAGCGGGGGGTGAGACCCAGTACTTC. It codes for CASSRRTAGGETQYF.

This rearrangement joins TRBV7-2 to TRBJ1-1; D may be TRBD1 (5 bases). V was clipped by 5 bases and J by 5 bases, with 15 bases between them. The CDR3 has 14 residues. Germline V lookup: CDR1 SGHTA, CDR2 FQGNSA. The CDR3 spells CASSTLAGWTEAFF. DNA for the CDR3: TGTGCCAGCAGCACCCTTGCAGGGTGGACTGAAGCTTTCTTT.

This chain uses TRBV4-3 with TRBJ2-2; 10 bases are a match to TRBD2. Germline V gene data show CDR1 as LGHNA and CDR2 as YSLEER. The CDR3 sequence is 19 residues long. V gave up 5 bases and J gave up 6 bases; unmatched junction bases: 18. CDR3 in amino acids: CASSMLAGGETGVSGELFF. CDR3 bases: TGCGCCAGCAGCATGTTAGCGGGGGGTGAGACAGGGGTATCCGGGGAGCTGTTTTTT.

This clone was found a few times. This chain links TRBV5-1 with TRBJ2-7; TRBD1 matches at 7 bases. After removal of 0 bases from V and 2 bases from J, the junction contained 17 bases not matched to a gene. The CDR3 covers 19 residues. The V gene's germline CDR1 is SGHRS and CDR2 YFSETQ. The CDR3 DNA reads TGCGCCAGCAGCTTGGTTTTACGGACGAGGGACAGACATCCCTACGAGCAGTACTTC. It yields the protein CASSLVLRTRDRHPYEQYF.

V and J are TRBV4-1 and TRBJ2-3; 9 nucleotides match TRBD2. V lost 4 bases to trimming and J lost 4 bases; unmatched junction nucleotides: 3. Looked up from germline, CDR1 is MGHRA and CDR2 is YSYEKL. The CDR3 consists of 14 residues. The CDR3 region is CASSLGLAPDTQYF. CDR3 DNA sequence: TGCGCCAGCAGCCTGGGACTAGCCCCAGATACGCAGTATTTT.

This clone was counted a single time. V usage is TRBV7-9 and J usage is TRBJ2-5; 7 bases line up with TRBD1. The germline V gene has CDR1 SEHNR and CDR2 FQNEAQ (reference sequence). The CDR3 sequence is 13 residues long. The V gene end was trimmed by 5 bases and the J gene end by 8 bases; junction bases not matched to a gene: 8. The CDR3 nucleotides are TGTGCCAGCAGCCTAGACAGGGATGGAACCCAGTACTTC. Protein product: CASSLDRDGTQYF.

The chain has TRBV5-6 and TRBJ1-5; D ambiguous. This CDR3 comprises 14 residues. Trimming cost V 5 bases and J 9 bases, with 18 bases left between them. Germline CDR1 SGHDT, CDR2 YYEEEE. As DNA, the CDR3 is TGTGCCAGCAGGGCGGGTTATTCTCCTGGGCCCCAGCATTTT. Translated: CASRAGYSPGPQHF.